Listed below are T cell receptor beta chains from one sample, sequenced in a study of vaccination and CD4 T cells after COVID-19. TCRdb reanalysed the PCR reads using MiXCR and keeps one entry per CDR3 protein. Here the sample spans roughly 17,000 distinct CDR3 sequences, less than 50% being singletons. Their recognized antigens are unknown. Sequenced sample: CD4+ T cells from blood, cultured in vitro. Receptors were obtained from a human donor who had recovered from COVID-19. The CDR3 runs from the conserved cysteine through the conserved F or W. The D gene is left open where the match is weak. Expanded clones get a size class; other rows say once, few or many, or leave the size out.

J | size | V | D | CDR3 | DNA
TRBJ2-1 | NA | TRBV6-2/TRBV6-3 | TRBD2 | CASKPSGNEQFF | TGTGCCAGCAAGCCTAGCGGCAATGAGCAGTTCTTC
TRBJ1-2 | NA | TRBV28 | NA | CASTDRYGYTF | TGTGCCAGCACTGACCGCTATGGCTACACCTTC
TRBJ2-7 | NA | TRBV6-1 | NA | CASSKPGEASEQYF | TGTGCCAGCAGTAAACCGGGAGAAGCTTCCGAGCAGTACTTC
TRBJ2-1 | NA | TRBV24-1 | TRBD2 | CATSGREGLYNEQFF | TGTGCCACCAGTGGACGGGAGGGCCTTTACAATGAGCAGTTCTTC
TRBJ2-7 | NA | TRBV27 | NA | CAGRRGFNYEQYF | TGTGCCGGCAGGCGGGGATTTAACTACGAGCAGTACTTC
TRBJ1-6 | NA | TRBV11-2 | TRBD1 | CASSPGTGENSPLHF | TGTGCCAGCAGCCCAGGGACAGGGGAGAATTCACCCCTCCACTTT
TRBJ1-2 | NA | TRBV23-1 | NA | CASSQSGSQEGYGYTF | TGCGCCAGCAGTCAATCTGGCAGTCAGGAGGGCTATGGCTACACCTTC
TRBJ1-2 | NA | TRBV27 | NA | CASSFRQANYGYTF | TGTGCCAGCAGTTTTCGACAGGCTAACTATGGCTACACCTTC
TRBJ2-3 | NA | TRBV30 | TRBD2 | CAWSILAVGVDTQYF | TGTGCCTGGTCTATTCTAGCGGTTGGAGTGGATACGCAGTATTTT
TRBJ1-5 | few | TRBV19 | NA | CASSGASNQPQHF | TGTGCCAGTAGTGGGGCGAGCAATCAGCCCCAGCATTTT
TRBJ2-7 | few | TRBV20-1 | NA | CSARLWMAGSDEQYF | TGCAGTGCTAGACTGTGGATGGCCGGTTCGGACGAGCAGTACTTC
TRBJ2-1 | once | TRBV28 | TRBD2 | CASSSLVGLAGLGSYNEQFF | TGTGCCAGCAGTTCTTTGGTTGGGCTAGCGGGACTTGGCTCCTACAATGAGCAGTTCTTC
TRBJ1-1 | NA | TRBV5-4 | NA | CASSSRDTEAFF | TGTGCCAGCAGCTCCAGGGACACTGAAGCTTTCTTT
TRBJ2-5 | NA | TRBV11-2 | NA | CASTTNGELLSETQYF | TGTGCCAGCACCACTAATGGGGAGCTGTTGAGTGAGACCCAGTACTTC
TRBJ2-5 | NA | TRBV24-1 | NA | CATSDYVNGETQYF | TGTGCCACCAGTGATTATGTAAACGGAGAGACCCAGTACTTC
TRBJ1-5 | few | TRBV20-1 | TRBD1 | CSAREVGGAGQPQHF | TGCAGTGCTAGAGAGGTAGGGGGCGCGGGTCAGCCCCAGCATTTT
TRBJ1-3 | NA | TRBV7-2 | NA | CASSQDSAGNTIYF | TGTGCCAGCAGCCAGGATTCGGCTGGAAACACCATATATTTT